The 28 T cell receptor beta chains presented below share a single source sample, sequenced in a study of neurological immune-mediated disorders. TCRdb itself ran the 5' RACE reads through MiXCR, one entry per CDR3 protein. This table holds tens of thousands of distinct CDR3 sequences, roughly a sixth found once. Source material: PBMCs. These receptors all come from a woman in her forties in good health.

This chain joins TRBV30 and TRBJ2-5; D could derive from TRBD1 or TRBD2 (5 bases each). The CDR3 consists of 17 residues. V was clipped by 1 base and J by 1 base, with 19 bases between them. Germline assignment: CDR1 GTSNPN and CDR2 SVGIG (reference sequence). For the CDR3, the DNA is TGTGCCTGGAGTGATGATCGGGGCTTTGGGCGCCAAGAGACCCAGTACTTC. This gives the protein CAWSDDRGFGRQETQYF.

This clonotype was picked up many times. The V and J genes are TRBV5-1 and TRBJ1-2, with 10 bases fitting TRBD1. V was pared by 4 bases and J by 13 bases, with 16 bases of the junction left unmatched. Per germline, CDR1 SGHRS and CDR2 YFSETQ. This CDR3 has 15 residues. CDR3 region: CASSLTSGTGASVTF. The DNA of the CDR3 is TGCGCCAGCAGCCTAACCTCCGGGACAGGGGCCAGTGTCACCTTC. Supplemented by reference TRBV5-1 and TRBJ1-2, the full variable domain reads KAGVTQTPRYLIKTRGQQVTLSCSPISGHRSVSWYQQTPGQGLQFLFEYFSETQRNKGNFPGRFSGRQFSNSRSEMNVSTLELGDSALYLCASSLTSGTGASVTFGSGTRLTVV.

The rearrangement uses TRBV6-2 or TRBV6-3 and TRBJ1-1; D is undetermined. There are 14 residues in the CDR3. Per the germline V gene, CDR1 is MNHEY and CDR2 is SVGEGT. The ends were cut back, 7 bases at V and 3 bases at J, with 15 bases in the middle. CDR3 nucleotide sequence: TGTGCCAGCACCAAAATCGACGGAGACACTGAAGCTTTCTTT. It is translated as CASTKIDGDTEAFF.

This chain joins TRBV20-1 and TRBJ2-1; D might be TRBD2 (7 bases). The V end was cut by 4 bases, the J end by 4 bases, with 11 bases between. From germline, CDR1 is DFQATT and CDR2 SNEGSKA (reference sequence). The CDR3 consists of 13 residues. Written as DNA, the CDR3 is TGCAGTGCTAAGGGGGGGAAATACAATGAGCAGTTCTTC. It codes for CSAKGGKYNEQFF.

This clonotype was found a few times. The CDR3, as DNA: TGTGCCACCCAGAAACAGGGGCAGTCCTACAATGAGCAGTTCTTC. Translating gives CATQKQGQSYNEQFF. The rearrangement joins TRBV24-1 to TRBJ2-1, with 7 bases matching TRBD1. The germline gives CDR1 KGHDR, CDR2 SFDVKD. V was pared by 9 bases and J by 1 base, with 8 bases of the junction left unmatched. CDR3 length equals 15 residues.

This clonotype occurred once. This sequence joins TRBV29-1 and TRBJ2-1, with a weak D call TRBD2 (5 bases). The CDR3 length is 14 residues. The germline V gene has CDR1 SQVTM and CDR2 ANQGSEA. Trimming stripped 3 bases from V and 2 bases from J, with 11 bases between. CDR3 DNA: TGCAGCGTTGAGGAGGAGGATACCTACAATGAGCAGTTCTTC. Its protein product is CSVEEEDTYNEQFF.

This clonotype was seen repeatedly, ten times or more. The V and J genes are TRBV12-3 or TRBV12-4 and TRBJ1-1, with D possibly matching TRBD1 (5 bases). V dropped 6 bases and J dropped 0 bases, with 14 bases sitting between them. CDR3 size: 15 residues. In nucleotides, the CDR3 is TGTGCCAGCAGCCCGTTGACAGCCCTGAACACTGAAGCTTTCTTT. Translation gives CASSPLTALNTEAFF.

Many counts were recorded for this clonotype. This sequence joins TRBV20-1 and TRBJ1-1; D might be TRBD1 (5 bases). The CDR3 is made up of 15 amino acids. V dropped 6 bases and J dropped 1 base, with 18 bases sitting between them. Germline V gene sequence: CDR1 DFQATT, CDR2 SNEGSKA (reference sequence). The CDR3 coding sequence is TGCAGTGCCCCATCCCCGGGACCCAAGAACACTGAAGCTTTCTTT. Amino acids: CSAPSPGPKNTEAFF.

This clonotype was counted many times. The V call is TRBV7-2, the J call TRBJ2-7; D is ambiguous. The germline gives CDR1 SGHTA, CDR2 FQGNSA. V shed 2 bases and J shed 5 bases, with 10 bases lying between them. This CDR3 comprises 13 residues. CDR3 residues: CASSLYGPNEQYF. Here the CDR3 DNA reads TGTGCCAGCAGCTTATACGGTCCCAACGAGCAGTACTTC.

This clonotype was counted ten times or more. The V and J genes are TRBV14 and TRBJ1-5, with unresolved D. Looked up from germline, CDR1 is SGHDN and CDR2 is FVKESK. The CDR3 has 13 amino acids. The V end was cut by 4 bases, the J end by 6 bases, with 10 bases between. In DNA form, the CDR3 reads TGTGCCAGCAGCCTAGAGGGAACTCAGCCCCAGCATTTT. Its translation: CASSLEGTQPQHF.

This clonotype was observed many times. The chain joins TRBV6-5 to TRBJ2-1; D is perhaps TRBD2 (7 bases). Germline lookup yields CDR1 MNHEY and CDR2 SVGAGI. The CDR3 is 15 residues long. The V and J ends lost 2 bases and 3 bases respectively, with 11 bases between them. CDR3 in amino acids: CASSYRGAIYNEQFF. The CDR3 DNA follows: TGTGCCAGCAGTTACCGGGGGGCTATCTACAATGAGCAGTTCTTC.

CDR3 DNA: TGTGCCAGCAGCCTTAGGGCCTCCTACAATGAGCAGTTCTTC. It codes for CASSLRASYNEQFF. The chain employs TRBV28 and TRBJ2-1, with D unclear. The CDR3 loop spans 14 amino acids. V was cut by 6 bases and J by 0 bases, with 9 bases left in between. Per the germline V gene, CDR1 is MDHEN and CDR2 is SYDVKM.

This clonotype was detected ten times or more. The chain joins TRBV14 to TRBJ2-3; D is unresolved. CDR3 size: 16 residues. Germline CDR1 and CDR2: SGHDN and FVKESK. Trimming pared 1 base from V and 2 bases from J, leaving 13 bases between. The CDR3 spells CASSQAYLRYTDTQYF. The CDR3 coding sequence is TGTGCCAGCAGCCAAGCGTACCTCAGGTACACAGATACGCAGTATTTT.

The genes are TRBV5-4 and TRBJ2-1; 11 bases align to TRBD2. The V segment lost 2 bases and the J segment 5 bases; nucleotides outside the gene matches: 3. The CDR3 consists of 15 residues. Per germline, CDR1 SGHNT and CDR2 YYREEE (reference sequence). CDR3 amino acids: CASSFGTSGNNEQFF. The CDR3 region has the DNA TGTGCCAGCAGCTTCGGGACTAGCGGAAACAATGAGCAGTTCTTC.

This clonotype was found many times. This sequence joins TRBV5-1 and TRBJ2-5, with D perhaps TRBD2 (6 bases). The CDR3 extends over 16 amino acids. Trimming removed 0 bases at V and 1 base at J, with 13 bases between. Germline V gene data show CDR1 as SGHRS and CDR2 as YFSETQ. CDR3 nucleotide sequence: TGCGCCAGCAGCTTGGGTAGGACTAACTCCCAAGAGACCCAGTACTTC. Translation: CASSLGRTNSQETQYF.

This clonotype was seen many times. The rearrangement links TRBV5-1 to TRBJ2-1; D is undetermined. Trimming took 4 bases from V and 6 from J, leaving 11 bases between them. The CDR3 sequence is 13 residues long. Germline assignment: CDR1 SGHRS and CDR2 YFSETQ. The CDR3 spells CASSPGRLNEQFF. For the CDR3, the DNA is TGCGCCAGCAGCCCTGGAAGACTCAATGAGCAGTTCTTC.

This clonotype was seen many times. This rearrangement joins TRBV20-1 to TRBJ1-1, with 7 bases lining up with TRBD1. The CDR3 totals 14 residues. V gave up 6 bases and J gave up 5 bases; unmatched junction bases: 12. Germline CDR1 and CDR2: DFQATT and SNEGSKA (reference sequence). The CDR3 DNA reads TGCAGTGCCATTGACAGGGTCAGTGGTACTGAAGCTTTCTTT. It yields the protein CSAIDRVSGTEAFF.

The table lists this clonotype with many counts. The V call is TRBV7-2, the J call TRBJ1-6, with D perhaps TRBD1 (6 bases). Germline V gene lookup returns CDR1 SGHTA and CDR2 FQGNSA. The V end lost 4 bases, the J end lost 4 bases, and 20 bases lay between the germline ends. The CDR3 covers 18 residues. DNA for the CDR3: TGTGCCAGCAGCTCAACCCGGGGGCCCGGATATTATAATTCACCCCTCCACTTT. It is translated as CASSSTRGPGYYNSPLHF.

This clonotype was seen at least ten times. The chain uses TRBV7-2 and TRBJ2-1; no reliable D call. From germline, CDR1 is SGHTA and CDR2 FQGNSA. The CDR3 runs to 15 residues. Between the trimmed V and J ends, which lost 3 bases and 0 bases, there was a span of 9 bases. CDR3 DNA sequence: TGTGCCAGCAGCTTCGACGTGAGCTCCTACAATGAGCAGTTCTTC. Translation: CASSFDVSSYNEQFF.

The table lists this clonotype with many counts. This chain joins TRBV4-3 and TRBJ1-4, with 8 nucleotides matching TRBD1. Germline values: CDR1 LGHNA, CDR2 YSLEER. J gave up 12 bases and V 4 bases, and 10 bases lay outside the gene matches. This CDR3 has 14 residues. The CDR3 DNA reads as TGCGCCAGCAGCCCTGGACAGGGAGTTGAGCAACTGTTTTTT. This encodes CASSPGQGVEQLFF.

This clonotype was observed many times. This chain joins TRBV3-1 and TRBJ1-2; D is possibly TRBD1 (6 bases). This CDR3 region has 12 residues. In germline, CDR1 is LGHDT, CDR2 YNNKEL (reference sequence). Trimming shortened V by 3 bases and J by 8 bases, and 10 bases separated the two germline ends. This CDR3 reads CASSQGAKGYTF. Here the CDR3 DNA reads TGTGCCAGCAGCCAGGGGGCTAAAGGCTACACCTTC.

This clonotype was seen many times. The chain employs TRBV27 and TRBJ2-5; possible D gene TRBD1, 6 bases. The CDR3 loop spans 13 amino acids. Germline loops: CDR1 MNHEY, CDR2 SMNVEV (reference sequence). The germline V and J ends were trimmed by 6 bases and 0 bases, with 8 bases remaining between them. The CDR3 nucleotides are TGTGCCAGCAGCCGGGACAACCAAGAGACCCAGTACTTC. This translates into CASSRDNQETQYF.

This clonotype was recorded at least ten times. The rearrangement links TRBV2 to TRBJ2-7, with a weak D call TRBD1 (5 bases). The germline V and J ends were trimmed by 1 base and 0 bases, with 10 bases remaining between them. CDR3 length equals 15 residues. From germline, CDR1 is SNHLY and CDR2 FYNNEI. This CDR3 is CASSEEGMSSYEQYV. DNA of the CDR3: TGTGCCAGCAGTGAAGAGGGGATGAGCTCCTACGAGCAGTACGTC.

This clonotype was seen many times. The CDR3 DNA follows: TGTGCCATCAGTGGTGGTAGTAGCAACACCGGGGAGCTGTTTTTT. Translated: CAISGGSSNTGELFF. The gene calls are TRBV10-3 and TRBJ2-2; no firm D call. V was shortened by 4 bases and J by 2 bases, with 11 bases between the two germline ends. Germline lookup yields CDR1 ENHRY and CDR2 SYGVKD. This CDR3 has 15 amino acids.

This clonotype was counted at least ten times. The gene calls are TRBV7-2 and TRBJ1-1; TRBD1 aligns across 7 bases. CDR1 SGHTA and CDR2 FQGNSA come from the germline V gene. V trimming: 2 bases; J trimming: 7 bases; junction bases outside the gene matches: 4. The CDR3 has 13 residues. This CDR3 is CASSLRGQLEAFF. The CDR3 coding sequence is TGTGCCAGCAGCTTACGGGGACAGCTTGAAGCTTTCTTT.

The rearrangement joins TRBV4-3 to TRBJ2-1; D gene uncertain. CDR1 is LGHNA and CDR2 is YSLEER in the germline V gene. Trimming stripped 3 bases from V and 10 bases from J, with 10 bases between. This CDR3 spans 12 amino acids. The CDR3 sequence is CASSQYGLEQFF. The CDR3 DNA is TGCGCCAGCAGCCAGTACGGCCTCGAGCAGTTCTTC.

This clonotype came up many times. The chain joins TRBV27 to TRBJ1-2; D may be TRBD1 (6 bases). The V gene's germline CDR1 is MNHEY and CDR2 SMNVEV (reference sequence). The V end lost 1 base, the J end lost 4 bases, and 10 bases lay between the germline ends. The CDR3 runs to 14 residues. The CDR3 coding sequence is TGTGCCAGCAGTTTATTTGGAGGGGGCTATGGCTACACCTTC. As protein: CASSLFGGGYGYTF.

This clonotype was seen repeatedly, ten times or more. The chain couples TRBV10-3 to TRBJ1-6; D may be TRBD1 (5 bases). The V end lost 11 bases, the J end lost 7 bases, and 15 bases lay between the germline ends. The CDR3 contains 13 residues. Germline assignment: CDR1 ENHRY and CDR2 SYGVKD. The CDR3, as DNA: TGTGCCTCGGGGACGGGAGGCAATTCACCCCTCCACTTT. It codes for CASGTGGNSPLHF.